One T cell receptor beta chain is described in this entry. What it recognizes is unknown. V was shortened by 3 bases and J by 4 bases, with 7 bases between the two germline ends. The CDR3 loop spans 13 amino acids. From germline, CDR1 is MNHEY and CDR2 SVGEGT. This record belongs to a study of vaccination effects on CD4 cells after COVID-19. Before sequencing, viral peptide pools were used by the ViraFEST assay to expand antigen-specific CD4+ T cells. Upon completion of about ten days in culture, CD4+ T cells were isolated. Negative nucleocapsid antibody tests before and after vaccination confirmed no previous SARS-CoV-2 infection. Profiling relied on immunoSEQ multiplex PCR, and the TCRdb table lists in-frame clones only, not all of them. Of tens of thousands of clones listed, approximately 76% were seen once; the top ten hold around 2.8%.

The chain couples TRBV6-2 or TRBV6-3 to TRBJ2-1; D not certain. The specimen was CD4+ T cells from PBMCs cultured with HCoV-NL63 spike peptides, collected before COVID-19 vaccination. The clonotype was recovered from a human donor who received a COVID-19 vaccine. CDR3 residues: CASSYSHYNEQFF. CDR3 DNA sequence: TGTGCCAGCAGTTATTCCCATTACAATGAGCAGTTCTTC.